Listed below are T cell receptor beta chains from one sample, sequenced in a study of cytomegalovirus exposure and HLA in healthy donors. Sequencing was performed with immunoSEQ multiplex PCR; in TCRdb, only in-frame clones are kept and a portion is missing. Found here are some 86,000 clones, around 64% of them singletons; the top ten hold 2.1%. The sequencing input was PBMCs. The receptors here all came from a man aged 25-45 years in good health and CMV-seronegative. Both conserved end residues are part of each CDR3. The order of the fields is V gene, D gene, CDR3 length, J gene, clone size, CDR3 DNA, CDR3 protein. D genes are given only for firm matches. Rows give clone size only sometimes, using once, few, many, or a class for an expanded clone.

>TRBV6-4|.|15|TRBJ2-2|.
TGTGCCAGCAGTGACTCACAGGCGAACACCGGGGAGCTGTTTTTT
CASSDSQANTGELFF
>TRBV7-2|.|13|TRBJ1-2|.
TGTGCCAGCAGCTTAGGGCCGACACGGGGCTACACCTTC
CASSLGPTRGYTF
>TRBV9|TRBD1|15|TRBJ1-4|.
TGTGCCAGCAGCTCGACAGGGGATTATAATGAAAAACTGTTTTTT
CASSSTGDYNEKLFF
>TRBV6-1|.|12|TRBJ1-4|.
TGTGCCAGCAGGCGGGGAAAGGAAAAACTGTTTTTT
CASRRGKEKLFF
>TRBV27|TRBD2|13|TRBJ2-7|.
TGTGCCAGCGGAACTAGCGGGAGCTACGAGCAGTACTTC
CASGTSGSYEQYF
>TRBV10-3|TRBD1|17|TRBJ1-4|.
TGTGCCATCAGGGAGGGACAGGGGGCCCCAACTAATGAAAAACTGTTTTTT
CAIREGQGAPTNEKLFF
>TRBV5-6|.|13|TRBJ1-1|.
TGTGCCTCAAGCGCCCAATCCAACACTGAAGCTTTCTTT
CASSAQSNTEAFF
>TRBV11-2|TRBD1|13|TRBJ2-7|.
TGTGCCAGCAGCTTAGCTGGGTGGGACAGGCAGTACTTC
CASSLAGWDRQYF
>TRBV6-5|.|14|TRBJ2-7|.
TGTGCCAGCGGGGTAGCCGGGAGCACCTACGAGCAGTACTTC
CASGVAGSTYEQYF
>TRBV7-3|.|13|TRBJ2-1|.
TGTGCCAGCAGTTCTCTCATTGGTGGCGAGCAGTTCTTC
CASSSLIGGEQFF
>TRBV5-4|TRBD1|16|TRBJ1-1|.
TGTGCCAGCACTCCGGGACAGGCAGGTTTGAACACTGAAGCTTTCTTT
CASTPGQAGLNTEAFF
>TRBV18|.|13|TRBJ2-3|.
TGTGCCAGCTCACCACTAGTCACAGATACGCAGTATTTT
CASSPLVTDTQYF
>TRBV4-1|TRBD1|14|TRBJ1-1|.
TGCGCCAGCAGCCAAATACAGGGGGCAGGTGAAGCTTTCTTT
CASSQIQGAGEAFF
>TRBV4-1|TRBD2|15|TRBJ2-5|.
TGCGCCAGCAGCCACCACGGACTAGCCCAAGAGACCCAGTACTTC
CASSHHGLAQETQYF
>TRBV27|TRBD1|17|TRBJ1-5|once
TGTGCCAGCAGACCTGGGACAGCCCCTTATAGCAATCAGCCCCAGCATTTT
CASRPGTAPYSNQPQHF
>TRBV5-6|.|13|TRBJ2-5|few
TGTGCCAGCAGCTTGGCTAGACAAGAGACCCAGTACTTC
CASSLARQETQYF
>TRBV2|.|11|TRBJ1-1|.
TGTGCCAACCCTAGTGTAACTGAAGCTTTCTTT
CANPSVTEAFF
>TRBV29-1|.|13|TRBJ2-7|.
TGCAGCGTTCTCCACAGGGATGCCTACGAGCAGTACTTC
CSVLHRDAYEQYF
>TRBV7-2|TRBD2|15|TRBJ2-7|.
TGTGCCAGCAGCTACTTTCTTGCGGGAGCCCTCGAGCAGTACTTC
CASSYFLAGALEQYF
>TRBV15|.|16|TRBJ1-2|.
TGTGCCACCAGCGGACCTAGGGGTGGGTTAACGTATGGCTACACCTTC
CATSGPRGGLTYGYTF
>TRBV28|.|13|TRBJ1-4|.
TGTGCCAGCAGTTCAGGGCTTAATGAAAAACTGTTTTTT
CASSSGLNEKLFF
>TRBV7-2|.|16|TRBJ1-4|.
TGTGCCAGCAGCTTAGACACCGCCCTTCTTAATGAAAAACTGTTTTTT
CASSLDTALLNEKLFF
>TRBV6-5|TRBD1|14|TRBJ2-7|.
TGTGCCAGCAGTTTTCGGACAGGGGCCCACGAGCAGTACTTC
CASSFRTGAHEQYF
>TRBV7-2|.|17|TRBJ2-7|.
TGTGCCAGCACTCTCCGGGGGGCAGGGGGCGCTTCCTACGAGCAGTACTTC
CASTLRGAGGASYEQYF
>TRBV7-3|TRBD1|14|TRBJ2-7|.
TGTGCCAGCAGCCCCTTGACAGGGGGCTACGAGCAGTACTTC
CASSPLTGGYEQYF
>TRBV11-2|TRBD1|14|TRBJ2-5|.
TGTGCCAGCAGTCCCAACAGGGGGTGGCAGACCCAGTACTTC
CASSPNRGWQTQYF
>TRBV28|.|14|TRBJ1-4|.
TGTGCCAGCAGCCCGCAGGGACTAGGCGAAAAACTGTTTTTT
CASSPQGLGEKLFF
>TRBV27|TRBD2|13|TRBJ2-1|.
TGTGCCAGCCGGGAGGGGTCCTACAATGAGCAGTTCTTC
CASREGSYNEQFF
>TRBV4-1|TRBD2|15|TRBJ2-1|.
TGCGCCAGCAGCCAAGACGGGACTAGCGCTGATGAGCAGTTCTTC
CASSQDGTSADEQFF
>TRBV20-1|.|11|TRBJ2-3|.
TGCAGTGCTAGTATCGGAGATACGCAGTATTTT
CSASIGDTQYF
>TRBV5-6|.|14|TRBJ2-7|.
TGTGCCAGCAGCTTGCAGGTTTGGGGCCACGAGCAGTACTTC
CASSLQVWGHEQYF
>TRBV5-4|.|14|TRBJ2-7|.
TGTGCCAGCAGCTTAAGAGCAGCAGGGGACGAGCAGTACTTC
CASSLRAAGDEQYF
>TRBV5-1|.|15|TRBJ2-6|.
TGCGCCAGCAGTCAAACGGACATCAGAGCCAACGTCCTGACTTTC
CASSQTDIRANVLTF
>TRBV5-4|TRBD2|13|TRBJ2-7|.
TGTGCCAGCAGAAAGTGGGAGGGTGACGAGCAGTACTTC
CASRKWEGDEQYF
>TRBV28|.|17|TRBJ1-2|.
TGTGCCAGCAGTTTCATCCAAGGGGCAAGGGGTGTGTGGGGCTACACCTTC
CASSFIQGARGVWGYTF
>TRBV2|.|15|TRBJ1-2|.
TGTGCCAGCCCCGAATACCGGCAGGGTTACTATGGCTACACCTTC
CASPEYRQGYYGYTF
>TRBV5-1|TRBD1|17|TRBJ1-1|.
TGCGCCAGCAGCTGGGACAGGGCCGCCCTGATGAACACTGAAGCTTTCTTT
CASSWDRAALMNTEAFF
>TRBV5-4|.|13|TRBJ1-1|.
TGTGCCAGCAGCTTCGTAGTCGGGACTGAAGCTTTCTTT
CASSFVVGTEAFF
>TRBV5-4|TRBD1|15|TRBJ1-4|.
TGTGCCAGCAGTACCGGGACAGGGGTGAATGAAAAACTGTTTTTT
CASSTGTGVNEKLFF
>TRBV6-6|TRBD1|14|TRBJ2-7|.
TGTGCCAGCAGTTACGGGACAGCCTCCTACGAGCAGTACTTC
CASSYGTASYEQYF
>TRBV6-5|TRBD1|15|TRBJ2-7|.
TGTGCCAGCAGTTACTCGAGGGTCCAGGGGGAAGGGCAGTACTTC
CASSYSRVQGEGQYF
>TRBV29-1|.|13|TRBJ2-1|once
TGCAGCGTTGAAAGGGGCAGGGGCAATGAGCAGTTCTTC
CSVERGRGNEQFF
>TRBV27|.|13|TRBJ2-2|.
TGTGCCAGCAGTTCGATTAGTATGGGGGAGCTGTTTTTT
CASSSISMGELFF
>TRBV20-1|.|11|TRBJ2-1|.
TGCAGTGCTAGGCTAGTCAATGAGCAGTTCTTC
CSARLVNEQFF